The 29 T cell receptor beta chains below all came from one sample that was sequenced in a study of T cell responses to AZD1222 COVID-19 vaccine. Measured with immunoSEQ multiplex PCR; TCRdb has only the in-frame clones, and not every one. Counted here are 75,000 to 95,000 clones, approximately 88% occurring once; the ten biggest clones make up less than 12%. This material consisted of peripheral blood, taken 28 days after the second dose of the MenACWY control vaccine. The receptor set was obtained from an adult who received the MenACWY meningococcal vaccine as a control.

The chain carries TRBV9 and TRBJ2-1, with D unclear. There are 15 residues in the CDR3. Germline V CDR1 and CDR2: SGDLS, YYNGEE. Trimming removed 4 bases from V and 9 bases from J, with 20 bases in between. The CDR3 is CASSSHPGDFGEQFF. For the CDR3, the DNA is TGTGCCAGCAGCTCCCATCCCGGTGATTTTGGTGAGCAGTTCTTC.

This clone was observed once. This chain links TRBV2 with TRBJ1-3; D possibly corresponds to TRBD1 (5 bases). Germline loops: CDR1 SNHLY, CDR2 FYNNEI. This CDR3 has 14 amino acids. Deletions cut 6 bases from V and 2 bases from J, with 11 bases between. This CDR3 reads CASSWQGAGNTIYF. The DNA for the CDR3 is TGTGCCAGCAGCTGGCAGGGCGCTGGAAACACCATATATTTT.

This sequence joins TRBV29-1 and TRBJ1-4; 7 positions match TRBD1. With 6 bases clipped from V and 15 bases from J, the junction kept 16 bases outside the gene matches. The CDR3 runs to 13 residues. Germline V CDR1 and CDR2: SQVTM, ANQGSEA. The CDR3 sequence is CSVHMTGQGVLFF. The CDR3, as DNA: TGCAGCGTGCACATGACAGGGCAGGGGGTTTTGTTTTTT.

The chain combines TRBV5-1 with TRBJ1-1; the D gene is possibly TRBD1 (6 bases). The length of the CDR3 is 15 residues. Germline CDR1 is SGHRS and CDR2 is YFSETQ. The V end was cut by 4 bases, the J end by 3 bases, with 16 bases between. This chain's CDR3 is CASSRTGSTDTEAFF. The CDR3 DNA reads as TGCGCCAGCAGCCGAACAGGGTCGACGGACACTGAAGCTTTCTTT. The whole variable domain, remainder taken from reference TRBV5-1 and TRBJ1-1, is KAGVTQTPRYLIKTRGQQVTLSCSPISGHRSVSWYQQTPGQGLQFLFEYFSETQRNKGNFPGRFSGRQFSNSRSEMNVSTLELGDSALYLCASSRTGSTDTEAFFGQGTRLTVV.

The chain is built from TRBV5-1 and TRBJ2-7, with D tentatively TRBD1 (5 bases). The CDR3 totals 13 residues. Germline CDR1 is SGHRS and CDR2 is YFSETQ. V lost 4 bases and J lost 3, with 11 bases in between. The CDR3 nucleotides read TGCGCCAGCAGCCTCGATCAGGGCTACGAGCAGTACTTC. Protein product: CASSLDQGYEQYF.

The V call is TRBV23-1, the J call TRBJ1-1, with D possibly being TRBD1 (5 bases). TRBV23-1 falls under the ORF class, with uncertain function. The V gene lost 3 bases and the J gene lost 7 bases, with 24 bases spanning the gap. This CDR3 is 17 amino acids long. The CDR3 sequence is CASSHRGNGTPRGEAFF. The CDR3 DNA reads as TGCGCCAGCAGTCACCGGGGAAACGGGACGCCTCGGGGTGAAGCTTTCTTT.

This sequence joins TRBV18 and TRBJ2-7; D not resolved. With 6 bases removed from V and 0 bases from J, the gap between germline ends came to 12 bases. CDR1 is KGHSH, CDR2 LQKENI, per germline. There are 14 residues in the CDR3. The CDR3 loop is CASSPDLSSYEQYF. The CDR3 region has the DNA TGTGCCAGCTCGCCGGACCTGAGCTCCTACGAGCAGTACTTC.

The chain recombines TRBV2 with TRBJ2-1, with 8 nucleotides matching TRBD2. Germline V gene data show CDR1 as SNHLY and CDR2 as FYNNEI. There are 15 residues in the CDR3. With 5 bases clipped from V and 3 bases from J, the junction kept 6 bases outside the gene matches. The CDR3 region is CASSQLAERYNEQFF. Here the CDR3 DNA reads TGTGCCAGCAGTCAACTAGCGGAGCGCTACAATGAGCAGTTCTTC.

The chain employs TRBV6-2 or TRBV6-3 and TRBJ2-3; no clear D. The V gene lost 6 bases and the J gene lost 0 bases, with 10 bases spanning the gap. The CDR3 totals 14 residues. CDR1 and CDR2 from the germline V gene are MNHEY and SVGEGT. In nucleotides, the CDR3 is TGTGCCAGCAGCCCCACTCGAAGCACAGATACGCAGTATTTT. This sequence encodes CASSPTRSTDTQYF.

V gene TRBV7-9 combines with J gene TRBJ2-7, with 8 bases fitting TRBD1. The J segment lost 9 bases and the V segment lost 5 bases, leaving 9 bases of the junction unmatched. This CDR3 has 13 amino acids. The germline gives CDR1 SEHNR, CDR2 FQNEAQ (reference sequence). The CDR3 reads CASSIGQGGVQYF. In DNA, the CDR3 is TGTGCCAGCAGCATAGGACAGGGCGGAGTGCAGTACTTC.

The V gene is TRBV5-1, the J gene TRBJ2-3; D may be TRBD2 (6 bases). V was shortened by 4 bases and J by 5 bases, with 11 bases between the two germline ends. The CDR3 is 13 amino acids. Germline values: CDR1 SGHRS, CDR2 YFSETQ. The CDR3 region has the DNA TGCGCCAGCAGCCCCCCCGGGGGAGATACGCAGTATTTT. Amino acid sequence: CASSPPGGDTQYF.

The V call is TRBV28, the J call TRBJ1-4; TRBD1 matches 7 bases. This CDR3 comprises 13 residues. V dropped 5 bases and J dropped 5; count of bases not matched to a gene: 2. Germline V gives CDR1 MDHEN, CDR2 SYDVKM. The chain's CDR3 is CASSPGQNEKLFF. CDR3 DNA sequence: TGTGCCAGCAGTCCGGGACAGAATGAAAAACTGTTTTTT.

The chain uses TRBV5-1 and TRBJ1-4; TRBD1 agrees at 11 bases. Germline loops: CDR1 SGHRS, CDR2 YFSETQ. Germline trimming cut 4 bases from V and 8 bases from J; bases unmatched to any gene: 7. This CDR3 has 15 amino acids. The CDR3 nucleotides are TGCGCCAGCAGCGATCGGACAGGGGGCTTGGAAAAACTGTTTTTT. Protein product: CASSDRTGGLEKLFF.

V and J are TRBV10-3 and TRBJ2-7; TRBD2 aligns across 11 bases. Germline assignment: CDR1 ENHRY and CDR2 SYGVKD. CDR3 size: 17 residues. The V segment lost 5 bases and the J segment 1 base; nucleotides outside the gene matches: 10. The CDR3 here is CAISPGSGGAKSYEQYF. CDR3 sequence (DNA): TGTGCCATCAGTCCGGGTAGCGGGGGGGCGAAGTCCTACGAGCAGTACTTC.

This clone was seen just once. V and J are TRBV10-2 and TRBJ1-3; D uncertain. Trimming took off 2 bases at V and 1 base at J, with 6 bases between the two ends. Per germline, CDR1 WSHSY and CDR2 SAAADI. The CDR3 is 14 amino acids. CDR3 nucleotide sequence: TGCGCCAGCAGTGAGGCGGGATCTGGAAACACCATATATTTT. This codes for CASSEAGSGNTIYF.

The V and J genes are TRBV7-2 and TRBJ1-1, with TRBD1 matching 8 bases. This CDR3 is 15 amino acids long. Unmatched junction bases numbered 3, after V lost 3 bases and J lost 0 bases. Per germline, CDR1 SGHTA and CDR2 FQGNSA. The CDR3 DNA sequence: TGTGCCAGCAGCTTGGGACAGGTCATGAACACTGAAGCTTTCTTT. Its protein product is CASSLGQVMNTEAFF. Together with reference TRBV7-2 and TRBJ1-1, the CDR3 gives the full variable domain: GAGVSQSPSNKVTEKGKDVELRCDPISGHTALYWYRQSLGQGLEFLIYFQGNSAPDKSGLPSDRFSAERTGGSVSTLTIQRTQQEDSAVYLCASSLGQVMNTEAFFGQGTRLTVV.

The V gene is TRBV6-5, the J gene TRBJ1-2; 10 bases map to TRBD1. This CDR3 comprises 13 residues. Trimming took 6 bases from V and 8 from J; bases not matched to a gene: 6. Germline lookup yields CDR1 MNHEY and CDR2 SVGAGI. CDR3 protein: CASSRDRGDGYTF. CDR3 DNA: TGTGCCAGCAGCCGGGACAGGGGTGACGGCTACACCTTC.

The V gene is TRBV28, the J gene TRBJ2-1; 8 nucleotides line up with TRBD1. Trimming removed 8 bases from V and 9 bases from J; junction bases left unmatched: 9. CDR1 and CDR2 from the germline V gene are MDHEN and SYDVKM. The CDR3 is made up of 13 amino acids. CDR3 sequence (DNA): TGTGCCAGCTCAACAGGGGGGCTGGGTGAGCAGTTCTTC. This encodes CASSTGGLGEQFF.

The CDR3 is CASSFGTEAKAFF. CDR3 DNA sequence: TGTGCCAGCAGTTTCGGGACAGAGGCAAAAGCTTTCTTT. The chain carries TRBV6-5 and TRBJ1-1; 7 nucleotides align to TRBD1. The trim removed 4 bases at V and 9 bases at J, leaving 8 bases unmatched. The V gene's germline CDR1 is MNHEY and CDR2 SVGAGI. The CDR3 spans 13 residues.

The V call is TRBV15, the J call TRBJ1-5, with TRBD1 as a possible D gene (5 bases). V was cut by 3 bases and J by 2 bases, with 20 bases left in between. This CDR3 is built from 18 residues. The germline CDR1 and CDR2 sequences are LNHNV and YYDKDF (reference sequence). In nucleotides, the CDR3 is TGTGCCACCAGCAGTGGGGCCTTAGGGCGCAATGGCAATCAGCCCCAGCATTTT. Encoded protein: CATSSGALGRNGNQPQHF.

The genes are TRBV6-4 and TRBJ2-3; D is possibly TRBD1 or TRBD2 (5 bases each). This CDR3 is 15 amino acids long. Germline values: CDR1 MRHNA, CDR2 SNTAGT. The V end was cut by 3 bases, the J end by 2 bases, with 12 bases between. The CDR3 DNA reads as TGTGCCAGCAGTGAGAGGGGAGAAGTCACAGATACGCAGTATTTT. It is translated as CASSERGEVTDTQYF.

This clone was detected only a few times. The chain joins TRBV3-1 (or the pseudogene TRBV3-2) to TRBJ2-1; 8 bases are a match to TRBD2. The CDR3 has 16 residues. J lost 2 bases, V lost 4 bases, and 7 bases had no gene match. Per the germline V gene, CDR1 is LGHDT and CDR2 is YNNKEL (reference sequence). Written as DNA, the CDR3 is TGTGCCAGCAGCCGAGGGACGGGGGGGGCCTACAATGAGCAGTTCTTC. It yields the protein CASSRGTGGAYNEQFF.

V gene TRBV30 combines with J gene TRBJ1-4; weak D call: TRBD1 (6 bases). This CDR3 spans 12 amino acids. V shed 3 bases and J shed 7 bases, with 9 bases lying between them. The germline V gene encodes CDR1 GTSNPN and CDR2 SVGIG (reference sequence). The CDR3 coding sequence is TGTGCCTGGAGCAGGGGTGTTGAAAAACTGTTTTTT. Translating gives CAWSRGVEKLFF.

The chain combines TRBV9 with TRBJ1-1; D remains ambiguous. Trimming shortened V by 1 base and J by 0 bases, and 4 bases separated the two germline ends. The CDR3 length is 13 residues. The germline gives CDR1 SGDLS, CDR2 YYNGEE. DNA of the CDR3: TGTGCCAGCAGCGTACAGGTGAACACTGAAGCTTTCTTT. The encoded protein is CASSVQVNTEAFF.

The chain couples TRBV30 to TRBJ1-2; TRBD1 matches at 7 bases. Germline loops: CDR1 GTSNPN, CDR2 SVGIG (reference sequence). This CDR3 comprises 15 residues. Trimming at V came to 1 base and at J to 7 bases, leaving 12 bases not matched to a gene. CDR3 in DNA: TGTGCCTGGAGTGGGGGGGACAGTTCCCTTTTTGGCTACACCTTC. Its translation is CAWSGGDSSLFGYTF. The full variable domain, with the rest looked up from reference TRBV30 and TRBJ1-2, is SQTIHQWPATLVQPVGSPLSLECTVEGTSNPNLYWYRQAAGRGLQLLFYSVGIGQISSEVPQNLSASRPQDRQFILSSKKLLLSDSGFYLCAWSGGDSSLFGYTFGSGTRLTVV.

V usage is TRBV9 and J usage is TRBJ2-1; D unclear. V lost 4 bases to trimming and J lost 6 bases, with 17 bases between them. From germline, CDR1 is SGDLS and CDR2 YYNGEE. The CDR3 has 15 amino acids. CDR3 amino acids: CASSPRAASSNEQFF. CDR3 DNA sequence: TGTGCCAGCAGCCCACGCGCGGCCAGCTCCAATGAGCAGTTCTTC. The full variable domain, with the rest looked up from reference TRBV9 and TRBJ2-1, is DSGVTQTPKHLITATGQRVTLRCSPRSGDLSVYWYQQSLDQGLQFLIQYYNGEERAKGNILERFSAQQFPDLHSELNLSSLELGDSALYFCASSPRAASSNEQFFGPGTRLTVL.

This rearrangement joins TRBV28 to TRBJ2-7; the D call may be TRBD1 or TRBD2 (6 bases each). The CDR3 totals 17 residues. The V end lost 3 bases, the J end lost 1 base, and 19 bases lay between the germline ends. Germline-derived CDR1 and CDR2 are MDHEN and SYDVKM. The CDR3 bases are TGTGCCAGCAGTTTTGACCCCCTCGGGGGCTTTTCCTACGAGCAGTACTTC. Its protein is CASSFDPLGGFSYEQYF.

As regards this clone: Distinct nucleotide sequences in the sample also encode this CDR3. The rearrangement joins TRBV6-5 to TRBJ1-4, with TRBD1 matching 7 bases. Germline V lookup: CDR1 MNHEY, CDR2 SVGAGI. This CDR3 region has 14 residues. J was trimmed by 8 bases and V by 6 bases; bases with no gene match: 9. The CDR3 loop is CASRRQGDGEKLFF. Written as DNA, the CDR3 is TGTGCCAGCAGGAGACAGGGAGATGGCGAAAAACTGTTTTTT.

This chain connects TRBV7-8 to TRBJ1-2; D unresolved. The V gene's germline CDR1 is SGHVS and CDR2 FQNEAQ. V lost 0 bases, J lost 2 bases, and 4 bases lay in between. This CDR3 is built from 13 residues. As DNA, the CDR3 is TGTGCCAGCAGCTTAGCCCTAAACTATGGCTACACCTTC. Translating it yields CASSLALNYGYTF.